This T cell receptor (beta chain) is drawn from a study of blood T cell repertoires in COVID-19. Study-wide context: Spain, Italy and the United States supplied samples that represented acute and convalescent COVID-19.

Original handling: Cell counts per sample came from amplifying reference gene primers. Produced via immunoSEQ multiplex PCR; TCRdb's table is partial and in-frame only. The V and J calls and the clone size are those of that table, but D and trimming were determined from the DNA. The sample includes around 190,000 clones, about nine tenths of them seen just once. V lost 2 bases and J lost 0, with 10 bases in between. The V gene's germline CDR1 is MNHEY and CDR2 SVGAGI. The CDR3 spans 15 residues. The genes are TRBV6-5 and TRBJ1-2; D unresolved. The source is a man aged 30 to 39 with acute or convalescent COVID-19. Specimen: peripheral blood. The chain's CDR3 is CASSYEHRPNYGYTF. The CDR3 DNA reads TGTGCCAGCAGTTACGAACACCGCCCTAACTATGGCTACACCTTC.